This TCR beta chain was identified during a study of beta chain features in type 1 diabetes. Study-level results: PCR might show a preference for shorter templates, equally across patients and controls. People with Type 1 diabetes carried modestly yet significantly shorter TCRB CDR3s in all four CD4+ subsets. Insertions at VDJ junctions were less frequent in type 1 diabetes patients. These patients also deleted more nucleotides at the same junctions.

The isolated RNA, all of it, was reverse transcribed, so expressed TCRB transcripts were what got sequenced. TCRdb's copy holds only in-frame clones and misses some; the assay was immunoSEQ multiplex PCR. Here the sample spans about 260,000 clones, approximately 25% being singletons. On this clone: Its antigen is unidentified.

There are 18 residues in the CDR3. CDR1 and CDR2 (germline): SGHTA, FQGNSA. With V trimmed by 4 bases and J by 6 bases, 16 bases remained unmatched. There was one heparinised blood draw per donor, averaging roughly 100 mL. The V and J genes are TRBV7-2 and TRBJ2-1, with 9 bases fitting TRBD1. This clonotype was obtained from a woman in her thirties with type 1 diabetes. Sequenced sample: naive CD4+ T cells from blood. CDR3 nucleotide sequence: TGTGCCAGCAGCTACGAACGCCCGAGGACAGGGGCGATCAATGAGCAGTTCTTC. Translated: CASSYERPRTGAINEQFF.